This TCR beta chain was found in a study of T cells in Graves' hyperthyroidism and ophthalmopathy. The investigators amplified TCR beta CDR3 regions from RNA transcripts. Carried out on the TCR CDR3, a first-round RT-PCR used the HTBI primer set. TCRdb re-called the multiplex PCR reads through MiXCR, storing one row per CDR3 protein. The table lists around 300,000 distinct CDR3 sequences, approximately 13% of them singletons. It was 8.5 to 10 ml of fresh peripheral blood that supplied the PBMCs. There are many counts of this clonotype. The antigen is unknown. Per germline, CDR1 SGHRS and CDR2 YFSETQ. The CDR3 is made up of 13 amino acids. Trimming stripped 0 bases from V and 3 bases from J, with 6 bases between. Whole-study results and caveats: For ophthalmopathy, model prediction preceded onset by a median roughly 6.5 months.

Sequencing was performed on blood. J is TRBJ1-1 and V is TRBV5-1; D is unresolved. This clonotype originated in a woman aged 40 to 50 with Graves' hyperthyroidism. As DNA, the CDR3 is TGCGCCAGCAGCTTGGTTCAAGACACTGAAGCTTTCTTT. The encoded protein is CASSLVQDTEAFF.